This TCR beta chain was sequenced in a study of control samples from healthy donors and cancer patients (dated by TCRdb to about 2020). The CDR3 has 16 amino acids, counting the end cysteine and phenylalanine. The entry retains the CDR3 DNA only, 48 bases that are in frame from base 1. The trim is 5 bases for V and 5 bases for J, with a gap of 20 bases between the germline ends. The germline V gene sets CDR1 to SGHTA and CDR2 to FQGTGA. The library was prepared using the immunoSEQ multiplex PCR assay. In TCRdb, the immuneACCESS table is reduced to in-frame sequences with V and J assigned. These tables do not hold every clone; where another copy was compared, an unresolved V gene accounts for under half, and the others remain unexplained. This sample has tens of thousands of clones in its table, and roughly 89% of those were observed once. The ten most abundant clones make up approximately 14% of the sample.

On this clone itself: Its recognized antigen is unknown. No much larger clonotype is one base removed from it; base qualities were not supplied.

Sequencing was performed on blood. Recombination joined TRBV7-3 with TRBJ2-3; possibly the D gene is TRBD2, per 6 matching bases. The receptor was isolated from a man aged 25 to 40 in good health. The CDR3 protein: CASSPFDSGGGDTQYF. The DNA sequence follows: TGTGCCAGCAGCCCCTTTGACTCCGGGGGTGGAGATACGCAGTATTTT.